These 22 T cell receptor beta chains came from one sample sequenced in a study of cytomegalovirus exposure and HLA in healthy donors (dated by TCRdb to about 2017). Libraries were made using the immunoSEQ multiplex PCR assay. For the multiplex PCR, a mixture combining 60 forward primers for TCR Vbeta segments and 13 reverse primers for TCR Jbeta segments was used. Held by TCRdb, this immuneACCESS table contains in-frame sequences only and omits some clones. Under half of the omission traces to an unresolved V gene where checked; the cause of the rest is unknown. The sample yields roughly 120,000 clones; approximately 79% were counted once. The ten largest clones add up to roughly 15% of the sample. Sample: PBMCs. The source is a man aged 45-65 years in good health and CMV-seropositive.

This clone was seen only a few times. This rearrangement joins TRBV11-2 to TRBJ2-5, with D perhaps matching TRBD2 (5 bases). Germline V gene lookup returns CDR1 SGHAT and CDR2 FQNNGV. The CDR3 is 14 amino acids. With 1 base removed from V and 5 bases from J, the gap between germline ends came to 11 bases. This chain's CDR3 is CASSLVGVVETQYF. The CDR3 bases are TGTGCCAGCAGCTTAGTCGGGGTGGTCGAGACCCAGTACTTC.

This sequence joins TRBV7-2 and TRBJ2-2; D unclear. V was clipped by 3 bases and J by 3 bases, with 17 bases between them. CDR1 SGHTA and CDR2 FQGNSA come from the germline V gene. The CDR3 runs 17 residues. CDR3 protein: CASSFDMAQSDTGELFF. In DNA form, the CDR3 reads TGTGCCAGCAGCTTCGATATGGCACAGTCTGACACCGGGGAGCTGTTTTTT.

This clone was seen once. The rearrangement uses TRBV5-8 and TRBJ1-2, with 9 bases identical to TRBD1. Germline V gene sequence: CDR1 SGHTS, CDR2 YDEGEE. V dropped 0 bases and J dropped 7; count of bases not matched to a gene: 4. The CDR3 runs to 14 residues. The CDR3: CASSLGQGGSGYTF. The CDR3, as DNA: TGTGCCAGCAGCTTGGGACAGGGGGGAAGTGGCTACACCTTC.

This clone was observed a single time. The genes are TRBV14 and TRBJ2-5; TRBD2 is a possible D gene (6 bases). The CDR3 has 13 residues. The V and J ends lost 8 bases and 4 bases respectively, with 14 bases between them. From germline, CDR1 is SGHDN and CDR2 FVKESK. The DNA for the CDR3 is TGTGCCAGCGGCGGAGGGCCGGGAGAGACCCAGTACTTC. This gives the protein CASGGGPGETQYF.

With regard to this clone: This same CDR3 is encoded by further DNA sequences in the sample. This chain connects TRBV6-5 to TRBJ2-1, with D possibly TRBD2 on 7 matching bases. CDR3 length: 11 amino acids. Germline lookup yields CDR1 MNHEY and CDR2 SVGAGI. V was clipped by 6 bases and J by 9 bases, with 9 bases between them. The DNA for the CDR3 is TGTGCCAGCAGGAGGGGGGGTGAGCAGTTCTTC. Its protein is CASRRGGEQFF.

CDR3 region: CASSIVSTGKTEAFF. The CDR3 bases are TGTGCCAGTAGTATAGTAAGCACGGGTAAAACTGAAGCTTTCTTT. The chain has TRBV19 and TRBJ1-1; D gene unclear. V shed 1 base and J shed 5 bases, with 14 bases lying between them. The germline gives CDR1 LNHDA, CDR2 SQIVND (reference sequence). The CDR3 consists of 15 residues.

This chain uses TRBV7-2 with TRBJ1-4, with D tentatively TRBD1 (6 bases). Trimming left V 5 bases short and J 0 bases short, with 16 bases between. Germline V gives CDR1 SGHTA, CDR2 FQGNSA. The CDR3 runs to 17 residues. CDR3 DNA sequence: TGTGCCAGCAGCCTACATGGACAGCTCGCAACTAATGAAAAACTGTTTTTT. Translation gives CASSLHGQLATNEKLFF.

The V and J genes are TRBV5-1 and TRBJ2-7, with TRBD1 matching 7 bases. CDR1 is SGHRS, CDR2 YFSETQ, per germline. The CDR3 spans 13 residues. The junction had 4 bases not matched to a gene; V was cut back by 4 bases and J by 3 bases. The CDR3 protein is CASSTTGSYEQYF. CDR3 sequence (DNA): TGCGCCAGCAGCACGACAGGGAGCTACGAGCAGTACTTC.

The chain employs TRBV7-2 and TRBJ1-1; no clear D. This CDR3 region has 16 residues. The V end lost 1 base, the J end lost 5 bases, and 17 bases lay between the germline ends. Germline V gives CDR1 SGHTA, CDR2 FQGNSA. The CDR3 sequence is CASSLGLLTSGTEAFF. CDR3 in DNA: TGTGCCAGCAGCTTAGGCCTACTGACATCAGGAACTGAAGCTTTCTTT. The full variable domain, in which reference TRBV7-2 and TRBJ1-1 provide the parts outside the CDR3, is GAGVSQSPSNKVTEKGKDVELRCDPISGHTALYWYRQSLGQGLEFLIYFQGNSAPDKSGLPSDRFSAERTGGSVSTLTIQRTQQEDSAVYLCASSLGLLTSGTEAFFGQGTRLTVV.

The CDR3 loop is CASTDSDSYEQYF. The CDR3, as DNA: TGTGCCAGCACCGACTCGGACAGCTACGAGCAGTACTTC. This rearrangement joins TRBV6-5 to TRBJ2-7; maybe TRBD1 (6 bases). CDR1 and CDR2 from the germline V gene are MNHEY and SVGAGI. The length of the CDR3 is 13 residues. Trimming left V 7 bases short and J 3 bases short, with 13 bases between.

V gene TRBV28 combines with J gene TRBJ1-4; 8 bases are a match to TRBD1. CDR3 length equals 14 residues. Trimming removed 5 bases from V and 5 bases from J; junction bases left unmatched: 4. Germline V CDR1 and CDR2: MDHEN, SYDVKM. CDR3 nucleotides: TGTGCCAGCAGTCTGACAGGGGCCAATGAAAAACTGTTTTTT. Protein sequence: CASSLTGANEKLFF.

The chain has TRBV27 and TRBJ1-5; a possible D gene is TRBD1 (5 bases). This CDR3 comprises 14 residues. The ends were cut back, 5 bases at V and 6 bases at J, with 14 bases in the middle. Germline CDR1 is MNHEY and CDR2 is SMNVEV (reference sequence). The CDR3 is CASSPQGSGQPQHF. CDR3 coding DNA: TGTGCCAGCAGTCCCCAGGGTTCGGGTCAGCCCCAGCATTTT.

CDR3 in amino acids: CASEAGPAPSYEQYF. CDR3 coding DNA: TGTGCCAGCGAGGCGGGGCCCGCACCTTCCTACGAGCAGTACTTC. The gene calls are TRBV6-1 and TRBJ2-7, with D tentatively TRBD2 (6 bases). Germline V CDR1 and CDR2: MNHNS, SASEGT. The CDR3 covers 15 residues. Trimming left V 8 bases short and J 1 base short, with 18 bases between.

The CDR3, as DNA: TGTGCCAGCAAAACGGGGAGATTCAATGAGCAGTTCTTC. It encodes CASKTGRFNEQFF. The gene calls are TRBV7-2 and TRBJ2-1; possible D gene TRBD2, 5 bases. The CDR3 spans 13 residues. From germline, CDR1 is SGHTA and CDR2 FQGNSA. Trimming shortened V by 7 bases and J by 6 bases, and 13 bases separated the two germline ends.

The chain combines TRBV7-8 with TRBJ1-2; 8 nucleotides line up with TRBD1. The V gene end was trimmed by 5 bases and the J gene end by 2 bases; junction bases not matched to a gene: 4. The CDR3 is 14 residues long. Germline values: CDR1 SGHVS, CDR2 FQNEAQ. CDR3 protein: CASSVGQVNYGYTF. The DNA of the CDR3 is TGTGCCAGCAGCGTGGGACAGGTCAACTATGGCTACACCTTC.

The chain links TRBV9 to TRBJ1-6; the D gene is possibly TRBD1 (6 bases). CDR1 and CDR2 (germline): SGDLS, YYNGEE. V shed 4 bases and J shed 5 bases, with 16 bases lying between them. The CDR3 is 16 amino acids. CDR3 residues: CASSPIGAGDNSPLHF. CDR3 DNA: TGTGCCAGCAGCCCCATTGGGGCAGGGGATAATTCACCCCTCCACTTT.

V usage is TRBV6-1 and J usage is TRBJ1-1; possibly TRBD1 for D (5 bases). The germline CDR1 and CDR2 sequences are MNHNS and SASEGT. The CDR3 is made up of 13 amino acids. V dropped 2 bases and J dropped 4 bases, with 8 bases sitting between them. The CDR3 is CASSELGGTEAFF. The DNA of the CDR3 is TGTGCCAGCAGTGAATTGGGGGGCACTGAAGCTTTCTTT.

The V call is TRBV11-2, the J call TRBJ2-4, with TRBD1 matching 9 bases. Germline V gene lookup returns CDR1 SGHAT and CDR2 FQNNGV. The CDR3 contains 15 residues. V was pared by 4 bases and J by 4 bases, with 5 bases of the junction left unmatched. The CDR3 sequence is CASSSWGTGKNIQYF. DNA of the CDR3: TGTGCCAGCAGCTCCTGGGGGACAGGGAAAAACATTCAGTACTTC.

Notes on this clone: The junction does not match germline at one end; this may be a read error. The genes are TRBV10-1 and TRBJ1-1, with D unresolved. The CDR3 is made up of 13 amino acids. In germline, CDR1 is WNHNN, CDR2 SYGVQD (reference sequence). This CDR3 is CASNESITAEAFF. The DNA for the CDR3 is TGCGCCAGCAATGAGTCAATTACAGCCGAAGCTTTCTTT.

This chain joins TRBV29-1 and TRBJ2-4, with D possibly TRBD2 on 6 matching bases. The V end lost 6 bases, the J end lost 0 bases, and 12 bases lay between the germline ends. The CDR3 runs to 14 residues. Germline V lookup: CDR1 SQVTM, CDR2 ANQGSEA. CDR3 sequence (DNA): TGCAGCGTGATAGCGGCTCTAGCCAAAAACATTCAGTACTTC. Translating it yields CSVIAALAKNIQYF.

The V call is TRBV19, the J call TRBJ2-7; TRBD2 aligns across 12 bases. The length of the CDR3 is 15 residues. Germline V CDR1 and CDR2: LNHDA, SQIVND (reference sequence). J lost 3 bases, V lost 5 bases, and 5 bases had no gene match. CDR3 loop: CASSLGLAGSYEQYF. In DNA, the CDR3 is TGTGCCAGTAGTCTCGGACTAGCGGGAAGCTACGAGCAGTACTTC.

This sequence joins TRBV7-2 and TRBJ2-7; D gene uncertain. Between the trimmed V and J ends, which lost 2 bases and 4 bases, there was a span of 12 bases. CDR1 is SGHTA, CDR2 FQGNSA, per germline. The CDR3 is made up of 14 amino acids. CDR3 protein: CASSLILHLYEQYF. The CDR3 nucleotides read TGTGCCAGCAGCTTAATTCTCCACTTATACGAGCAGTACTTC.